Sequencing of this T cell receptor (beta chain) was carried out in a study of cytomegalovirus exposure and HLA in healthy donors. Study-level background: T cells numbering about 200 million yielded 90 million to 140 million unique TCR beta sequences in an earlier analysis.

The CDR3 is made up of 16 amino acids. Unmatched junction bases numbered 7, after V lost 1 base and J lost 7 bases. Germline assignment: CDR1 SNHLY and CDR2 FYNNEI. The study ran its PCR with 60 Vbeta and 13 Jbeta primers. Method: immunoSEQ multiplex PCR; TCRdb's copy keeps in-frame clones and lacks some. There are roughly 150,000 clones in the sample; approximately 79% occur only once, and about 1.7% lies in the top ten. This clone showed up just a few times. Its antigen is unidentified. Study-level points and caveats: Across all donors, roughly uniform sequencing depth was an assumption of the presence/absence analyses.

The V and J genes are TRBV2 and TRBJ1-1, with 12 bases matching TRBD1. This sequence was found in a woman aged 25 to 39 in good health and CMV-seronegative. The specimen sequenced was PBMCs. In DNA form, the CDR3 reads TGTGCCAGCAGTGAAGTTGGGGGACAGGGGGCCGGTGAAGCTTTCTTT. Protein sequence: CASSEVGGQGAGEAFF.